These 4 T cell receptor beta chains originate from one sample sequenced in a study of long-term antiretroviral therapy in people with HIV. The immunoSEQ assay was v3.0, run at survey level. Data came from immunoSEQ multiplex PCR; TCRdb stores just in-frame clones and leaves some out. The table includes 30,000 to 40,000 clones, roughly 80% detected once. The sample here was unsorted PBMCs, taken 1.5 years after starting antiretroviral therapy. These receptors all come from a man aged 18 to 30 with HIV.

The V gene is TRBV10-1, the J gene TRBJ2-2; no clear D. This CDR3 is built from 11 residues. Germline V gene sequence: CDR1 WNHNN, CDR2 SYGVQD (reference sequence). V shed 6 bases and J shed 5 bases, with 4 bases lying between them. CDR3 sequence reads: CASRGTGELFF. The CDR3 DNA reads TGCGCCAGCAGAGGTACCGGGGAGCTGTTTTTT.

The V and J genes are TRBV28 and TRBJ1-5, with D unclear. This CDR3 has 15 residues. V was pared by 3 bases and J by 3 bases, with 12 bases between. CDR1 and CDR2 (germline): MDHEN, SYDVKM. Written as DNA, the CDR3 is TGTGCCAGCAGTTTCGGACGGCACCCCAATCAGCCCCAGCATTTT. Residues: CASSFGRHPNQPQHF. Full variable domain (outside the CDR3, taken from reference TRBV28 and TRBJ1-5): DVKVTQSSRYLVKRTGEKVFLECVQDMDHENMFWYRQDPGLGLRLIYFSYDVKMKEKGDIPEGYSVSREKKERFSLILESASTNQTSMYLCASSFGRHPNQPQHFGDGTRLSIL.

This clone occurred a few times. The chain joins TRBV7-2 to TRBJ1-1; a weak D match, TRBD1 (6 bases). With 3 bases removed from V and 0 bases from J, the gap between germline ends came to 11 bases. The germline V gene has CDR1 SGHTA and CDR2 FQGNSA. The CDR3 totals 15 residues. DNA for the CDR3: TGTGCCAGCAGCTTTCCGGGACATCTGAACACTGAAGCTTTCTTT. Its protein is CASSFPGHLNTEAFF.

The J gene is TRBJ2-7, the V gene TRBV5-8; TRBD1 matches 9 bases. From germline, CDR1 is SGHTS and CDR2 YDEGEE. V trimming: 2 bases; J trimming: 3 bases; junction bases outside the gene matches: 12. The CDR3 runs to 17 residues. Here the CDR3 DNA reads TGTGCCAGCAGCTTCCCTCGCCTGACAGGGGGAATCTACGAGCAGTACTTC. Amino acid sequence: CASSFPRLTGGIYEQYF.